This is a list of T cell receptor beta chains from one sample in a study of PD-1 blockade in classical Hodgkin lymphoma. Sequencing was performed with immunoSEQ multiplex PCR; in TCRdb, only in-frame clones are kept and a portion is missing. Of approximately 24,000 clones in the sample, about 88% were seen once. Here the sequenced sample was peripheral blood mononuclear cells (PBMCs), taken before the fourth cycle of nivolumab. The source of these receptors is a human donor with classical Hodgkin lymphoma. Each CDR3 is given with its conserved first and last residue. A D gene is named only where the DNA matches it firmly. Expanded clones are given a class, and other clones once, few, many or no size at all.

d_call clone_size j_call v_call cdr3_aa cdr3_nt
NA NA TRBJ2-7 TRBV6-6 CASRGVGYEQYF TGTGCCAGCAGGGGCGTAGGTTACGAGCAGTACTTC
TRBD2 NA TRBJ2-3 TRBV27 CASSWAGLAGTGTDTQYF TGTGCCAGCAGCTGGGCGGGACTAGCGGGGACAGGCACGGATACGCAGTATTTT
TRBD1 NA TRBJ1-2 TRBV19 CASIMGPGQLYGYTF TGTGCCAGTATTATGGGTCCGGGACAGCTCTATGGCTACACCTTC
TRBD2 once TRBJ2-7 TRBV2 CASEGTSGDSSYEQYF TGTGCCAGTGAGGGAACTAGCGGGGATAGCTCCTACGAGCAGTACTTC
NA NA TRBJ1-2 TRBV29-1 CSVAPRERLLGYTF TGCAGCGTTGCACCTCGCGAAAGGCTACTTGGCTACACCTTC
NA NA TRBJ1-4 TRBV10-3 CAISPGGSNEKLFF TGTGCCATCAGTCCGGGGGGTTCTAATGAAAAACTGTTTTTT
NA NA TRBJ1-4 TRBV30 CAWSREARSEKLFF TGTGCCTGGTCCCGTGAGGCAAGGAGTGAAAAACTGTTTTTT
NA NA TRBJ1-3 TRBV7-9 CASSHSSFGAGNTIYF TGTGCCAGCAGTCATTCTTCCTTTGGGGCTGGAAACACCATATATTTT
TRBD2 NA TRBJ2-6 TRBV10-2 CASSHQREGAGANVLTF TGCGCCAGCAGTCACCAGCGGGAGGGTGCTGGGGCCAACGTCCTGACTTTC
NA NA TRBJ1-5 TRBV6-1 CASRGGTLHNQPQHF TGTGCCAGCAGAGGAGGGACACTCCATAATCAGCCCCAGCATTTT
NA NA TRBJ1-2 TRBV9 CASSVRSGINYGYTF TGTGCCAGCAGCGTTAGGTCGGGGATCAACTATGGCTACACCTTC
TRBD1 few TRBJ2-2 TRBV7-2 CASSLPGQGSSGELFF TGTGCCAGCAGCCTTCCGGGACAGGGTTCTTCCGGGGAGCTGTTTTTT
NA once TRBJ2-1 TRBV5-1 CASSLSFSRSALNEQFF TGCGCCAGCAGCTTGTCCTTTAGCCGTTCAGCTCTGAATGAGCAGTTCTTC
NA large TRBJ1-1 TRBV7-9 CASSARTEAFF TGTGCCAGCAGCGCCCGGACTGAAGCTTTCTTT
TRBD2 NA TRBJ2-2 TRBV9 CASSVRGRDTGELFF TGTGCCAGCAGCGTTCGGGGGAGGGACACCGGGGAGCTGTTTTTT
NA NA TRBJ1-6 TRBV15 CATSSLPGSPLHF TGTGCCACCAGCAGTCTCCCTGGATCACCCCTCCACTTT
NA NA TRBJ2-7 TRBV7-2 CASSTGTSPYEQYF TGTGCCAGCAGTACCGGGACCAGCCCTTACGAGCAGTACTTC
NA NA TRBJ1-2 TRBV10-3 CAISGDGRNYGYTF TGTGCCATCAGTGGGGACGGTCGTAACTATGGCTACACCTTC
TRBD1 NA TRBJ2-7 TRBV9 CASSPLGQGEYEQYF TGTGCCAGCAGCCCATTAGGACAGGGGGAGTACGAGCAGTACTTC
TRBD1 NA TRBJ1-6 TRBV4-1 CASSQNTGTAYSPLHF TGCGCCAGCAGCCAAAACACCGGGACAGCTTATTCACCCCTCCACTTT
NA few TRBJ2-7 TRBV6-5 CASSYSAANSYEQYF TGTGCCAGCAGTTACTCCGCAGCGAATTCCTACGAGCAGTACTTC
NA NA TRBJ1-1 TRBV27 CASSWGVGGGTEAFF TGTGCCAGCAGCTGGGGAGTCGGAGGGGGCACTGAAGCTTTCTTT
NA NA TRBJ2-4 TRBV6-5 CASSFIGDNIQYF TGTGCCAGCAGTTTTATCGGGGACAACATTCAGTACTTC
TRBD1 NA TRBJ1-1 TRBV6-1 CASQGAANLLRKAFF TGTGCCAGCCAGGGGGCCGCTAACCTCCTAAGAAAAGCTTTCTTT
NA NA TRBJ1-3 TRBV4-3 CASSQAVGLGRGSGNTIYF TGCGCCAGCAGCCAAGCGGTGGGACTTGGGCGGGGCTCTGGAAACACCATATATTTT
NA NA TRBJ2-2 TRBV6-6 CASSFGVFTGELFF TGTGCCAGCAGTTTCGGGGTGTTCACCGGGGAGCTGTTTTTT
TRBD2 NA TRBJ2-1 TRBV4-2 CASSHDPQRERGNEQFF TGTGCCAGCAGCCACGACCCCCAGCGGGAGAGGGGGAATGAGCAGTTCTTC
TRBD1 NA TRBJ2-3 TRBV10-3 CAISAGQGITDTQYF TGTGCCATCAGTGCGGGACAGGGGATCACAGATACGCAGTATTTT
TRBD1 NA TRBJ1-4 TRBV5-6 CASSPAGGEKLFF TGTGCCAGCAGTCCTGCAGGGGGTGAAAAACTGTTTTTT
NA NA TRBJ2-6 TRBV4-1 CASSQATSGANVLTF TGCGCCAGCAGCCAAGCGACCTCTGGGGCCAACGTCCTGACTTTC
NA NA TRBJ1-3 TRBV5-1 CASSIDITGSGNTIYF TGCGCCAGCAGCATAGACATTACAGGCTCTGGAAACACCATATATTTT
NA NA TRBJ2-1 TRBV15 CATGPGRDLQNEQFF TGTGCCACCGGACCCGGTAGGGACCTGCAGAATGAGCAGTTCTTC
TRBD2 NA TRBJ2-7 TRBV4-1 CASSHSQTSGYEQYF TGCGCCAGCAGCCATTCTCAGACTAGCGGCTACGAGCAGTACTTC
TRBD2 NA TRBJ2-1 TRBV28 CASSLASGSHEQFF TGTGCCAGCAGTCTGGCTAGCGGGAGTCATGAGCAGTTCTTC
NA NA TRBJ1-1 TRBV5-1 CASSLGLTRLNTEAFF TGCGCCAGCAGCTTGGGGTTGACAAGGTTGAACACTGAAGCTTTCTTT
TRBD1 NA TRBJ1-3 TRBV30 CAWARQGTNFKRNTIYF TGTGCCTGGGCCCGACAGGGTACGAACTTTAAAAGAAACACCATATATTTT
TRBD1 NA TRBJ1-5 TRBV6-6 CASSPRGASNQPQHF TGTGCCAGCAGCCCCAGGGGGGCTAGCAATCAGCCCCAGCATTTT
TRBD1 once TRBJ2-1 TRBV11-1 CASRKDRSLYNEQFF TGTGCCAGCAGGAAGGACAGGTCCTTATACAATGAGCAGTTCTTC